This T cell receptor beta chain originates from a study of blood T cell repertoires in COVID-19. Study information: The origin of the acute and convalescent COVID-19 samples was the United States, Italy and Spain. The cDNA or gDNA used as material had been derived from T cells, B-cell-depleted T cells, or PBMCs.

Patients in Seattle were enrolled during active infection, then followed longitudinally. Here immunoSEQ multiplex PCR was the method, and the copy in TCRdb shows in-frame clones only, minus some. The data contain about 16,000 clones, around 90% of them singletons. Germline trimming cut 4 bases from V and 4 bases from J; bases unmatched to any gene: 15. CDR1 is LGHDT, CDR2 YNNKEL, per germline (reference sequence). This CDR3 has 19 residues. Sequenced material: peripheral blood. This sequence originates from a woman aged 80 or older with COVID-19, enrolled during active disease. V usage is TRBV3-1 (or the pseudogene TRBV3-2) and J usage is TRBJ2-2; 10 bases are a match to TRBD2. The CDR3 loop reads CASSPYGTSAPTSTGELFF. The CDR3 coding sequence is TGTGCCAGCAGCCCCTACGGGACTAGCGCCCCTACGAGCACCGGGGAGCTGTTTTTT.